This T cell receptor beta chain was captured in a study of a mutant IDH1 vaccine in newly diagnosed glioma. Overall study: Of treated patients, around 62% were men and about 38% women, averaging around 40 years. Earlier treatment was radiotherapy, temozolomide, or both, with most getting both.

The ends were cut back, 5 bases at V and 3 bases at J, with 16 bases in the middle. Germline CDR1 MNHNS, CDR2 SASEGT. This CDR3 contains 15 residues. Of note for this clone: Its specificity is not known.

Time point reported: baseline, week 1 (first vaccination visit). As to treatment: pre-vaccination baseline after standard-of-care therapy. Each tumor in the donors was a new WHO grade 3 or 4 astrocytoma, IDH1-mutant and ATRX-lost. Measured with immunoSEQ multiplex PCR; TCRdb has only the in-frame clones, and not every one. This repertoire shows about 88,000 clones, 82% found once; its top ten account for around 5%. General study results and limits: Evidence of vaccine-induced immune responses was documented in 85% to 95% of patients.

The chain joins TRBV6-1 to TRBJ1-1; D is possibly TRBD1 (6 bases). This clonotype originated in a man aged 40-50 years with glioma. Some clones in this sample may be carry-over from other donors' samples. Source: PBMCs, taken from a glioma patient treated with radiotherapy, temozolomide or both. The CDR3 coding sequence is TGTGCCAGCAGTAGGGGGGGACTTCTGGACACTGAAGCTTTCTTT. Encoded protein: CASSRGGLLDTEAFF.